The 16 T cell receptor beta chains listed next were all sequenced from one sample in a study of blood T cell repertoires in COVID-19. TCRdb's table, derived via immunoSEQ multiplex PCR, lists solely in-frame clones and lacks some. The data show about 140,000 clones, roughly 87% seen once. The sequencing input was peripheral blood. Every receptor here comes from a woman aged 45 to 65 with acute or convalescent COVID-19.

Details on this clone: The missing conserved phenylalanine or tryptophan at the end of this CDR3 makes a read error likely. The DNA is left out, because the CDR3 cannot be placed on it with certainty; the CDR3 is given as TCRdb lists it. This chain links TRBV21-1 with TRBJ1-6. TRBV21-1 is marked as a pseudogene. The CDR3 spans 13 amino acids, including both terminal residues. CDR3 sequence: CASSKEEGGLSLV.

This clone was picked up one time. CDR3 DNA sequence: TGTGCCAGCTCCAGGGATAGTGGTCCCTACGAGCAGTACTTC. As protein: CASSRDSGPYEQYF. V usage is TRBV6-5 and J usage is TRBJ2-7; a possible D gene is TRBD1 (5 bases). The germline gives CDR1 MNHEY, CDR2 SVGAGI. The CDR3 runs to 14 residues. V lost 8 bases and J lost 2, with 16 bases in between.

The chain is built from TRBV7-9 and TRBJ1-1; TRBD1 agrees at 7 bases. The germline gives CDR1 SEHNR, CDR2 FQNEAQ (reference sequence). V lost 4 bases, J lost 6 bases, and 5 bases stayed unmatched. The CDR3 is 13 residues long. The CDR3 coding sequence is TGTGCCAGCAGCTCACAGGGGCTCCCTGAAGCTTTCTTT. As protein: CASSSQGLPEAFF.

The CDR3 region has the DNA TGTGCCTCCCTCCCGGGGGGGCATGGCTACACCTTC. Protein: CASLPGGHGYTF. The chain recombines TRBV10-3 with TRBJ1-2; D may be TRBD1 (6 bases). This CDR3 is built from 12 residues. Germline V gene lookup returns CDR1 ENHRY and CDR2 SYGVKD. The V and J ends lost 11 bases and 6 bases respectively, with 16 bases between them.

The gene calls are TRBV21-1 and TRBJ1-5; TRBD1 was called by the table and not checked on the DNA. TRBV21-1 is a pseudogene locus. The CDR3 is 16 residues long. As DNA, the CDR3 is TGTGCCAGCAGCTCAGGATCCAGGCAGGACAATCAGCCCCAGCATTTT. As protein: CASSSGSRQDNQPQHF.

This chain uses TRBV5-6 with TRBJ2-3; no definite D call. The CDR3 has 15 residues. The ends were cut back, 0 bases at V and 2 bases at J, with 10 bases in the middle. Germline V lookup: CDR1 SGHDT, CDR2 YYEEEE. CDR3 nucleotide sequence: TGTGCCAGCAGCTTGGAACTGGGCCCCACAGATACGCAGTATTTT. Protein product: CASSLELGPTDTQYF.

CDR3: CASSLRDSQETQYF. CDR3 coding DNA: TGTGCCAGCAGCTTAAGGGACAGCCAAGAGACCCAGTACTTC. This rearrangement joins TRBV7-3 to TRBJ2-5; TRBD1 aligns across 7 bases. The germline V gene has CDR1 SGHTA and CDR2 FQGTGA. The CDR3 runs 14 residues. The V segment lost 1 base and the J segment 1 base; nucleotides outside the gene matches: 0.

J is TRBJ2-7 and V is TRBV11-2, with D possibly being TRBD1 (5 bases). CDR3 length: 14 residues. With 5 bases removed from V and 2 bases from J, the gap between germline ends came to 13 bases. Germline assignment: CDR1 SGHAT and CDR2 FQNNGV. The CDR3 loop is CASSHAGNPYEQYF. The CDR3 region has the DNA TGTGCCAGCAGCCACGCAGGGAATCCCTACGAGCAGTACTTC. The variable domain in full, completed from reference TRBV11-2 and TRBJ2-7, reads EAGVAQSPRYKIIEKRQSVAFWCNPISGHATLYWYQQILGQGPKLLIQFQNNGVVDDSQLPKDRFSAERLKGVDSTLKIQPAKLEDSAVYLCASSHAGNPYEQYFGPGTRLTVT.

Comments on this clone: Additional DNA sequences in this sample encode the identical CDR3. The CDR3 loop is CASSLDSYNEQFF. CDR3 in DNA: TGCGCCAGCAGCTTGGACAGTTACAATGAGCAGTTCTTC. J is TRBJ2-1 and V is TRBV5-1; D is unclear. V gave up 0 bases and J gave up 4 bases, with 5 bases separating them. The length of the CDR3 is 13 residues. The V gene's germline CDR1 is SGHRS and CDR2 YFSETQ. The full variable domain, completed using reference TRBV5-1 and TRBJ2-1, is KAGVTQTPRYLIKTRGQQVTLSCSPISGHRSVSWYQQTPGQGLQFLFEYFSETQRNKGNFPGRFSGRQFSNSRSEMNVSTLELGDSALYLCASSLDSYNEQFFGPGTRLTVL.

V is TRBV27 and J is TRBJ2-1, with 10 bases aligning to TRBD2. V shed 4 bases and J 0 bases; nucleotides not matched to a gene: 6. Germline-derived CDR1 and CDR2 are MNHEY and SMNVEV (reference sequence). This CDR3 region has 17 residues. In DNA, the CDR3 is TGTGCCAGCAGTTCGCTAGCGGGGGAGAGCTCCTACAATGAGCAGTTCTTC. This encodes CASSSLAGESSYNEQFF.

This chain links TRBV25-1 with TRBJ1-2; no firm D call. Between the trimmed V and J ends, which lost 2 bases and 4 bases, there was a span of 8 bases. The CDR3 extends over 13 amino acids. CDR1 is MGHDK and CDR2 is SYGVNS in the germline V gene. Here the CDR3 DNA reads TGTGCCAGCAGTGAAACCCCACTCTATGGCTACACCTTC. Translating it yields CASSETPLYGYTF.

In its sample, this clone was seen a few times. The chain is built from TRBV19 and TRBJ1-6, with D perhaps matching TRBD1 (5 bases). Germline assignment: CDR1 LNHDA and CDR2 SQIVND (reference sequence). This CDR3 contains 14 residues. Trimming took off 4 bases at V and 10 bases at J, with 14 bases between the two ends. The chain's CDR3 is CASSNAAGRSPLHF. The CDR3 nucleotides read TGTGCCAGTAGTAATGCGGCAGGGAGGTCACCCCTCCACTTT.

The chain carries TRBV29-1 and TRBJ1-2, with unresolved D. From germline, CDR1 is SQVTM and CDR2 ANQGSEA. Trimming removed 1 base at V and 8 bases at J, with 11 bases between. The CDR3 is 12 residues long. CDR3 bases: TGCAGCGTTGAAGTCTGGGCGATGGGCTACACCTTC. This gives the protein CSVEVWAMGYTF. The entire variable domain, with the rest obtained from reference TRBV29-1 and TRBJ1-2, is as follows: SAVISQKPSRDICQRGTSLTIQCQVDSQVTMMFWYRQQPGQSLTLIATANQGSEATYESGFVIDKFPISRPNLTFSTLTVSNMSPEDSSIYLCSVEVWAMGYTFGSGTRLTVV.

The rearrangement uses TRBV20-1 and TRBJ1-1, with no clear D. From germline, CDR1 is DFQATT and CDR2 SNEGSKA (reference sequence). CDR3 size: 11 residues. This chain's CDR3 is CSGEQDTEAFF. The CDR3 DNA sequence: TGCAGCGGGGAGCAGGACACTGAAGCTTTCTTT.

CDR3 in DNA: TGTGCCAGTAGTACCCCGACAGGGAATAGCAATCAGCCCCAGCATTTT. It yields the protein CASSTPTGNSNQPQHF. V and J are TRBV19 and TRBJ1-5, with 7 bases lining up with TRBD1. Per germline, CDR1 LNHDA and CDR2 SQIVND (reference sequence). CDR3 length: 16 amino acids. V was pared by 4 bases and J by 0 bases, with 6 bases of the junction left unmatched.

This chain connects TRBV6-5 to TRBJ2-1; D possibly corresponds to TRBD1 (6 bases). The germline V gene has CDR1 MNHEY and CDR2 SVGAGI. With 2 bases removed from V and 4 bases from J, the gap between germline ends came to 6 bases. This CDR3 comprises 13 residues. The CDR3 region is CASSYGQYNEQFF. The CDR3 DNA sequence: TGTGCCAGCAGTTACGGACAGTACAATGAGCAGTTCTTC.